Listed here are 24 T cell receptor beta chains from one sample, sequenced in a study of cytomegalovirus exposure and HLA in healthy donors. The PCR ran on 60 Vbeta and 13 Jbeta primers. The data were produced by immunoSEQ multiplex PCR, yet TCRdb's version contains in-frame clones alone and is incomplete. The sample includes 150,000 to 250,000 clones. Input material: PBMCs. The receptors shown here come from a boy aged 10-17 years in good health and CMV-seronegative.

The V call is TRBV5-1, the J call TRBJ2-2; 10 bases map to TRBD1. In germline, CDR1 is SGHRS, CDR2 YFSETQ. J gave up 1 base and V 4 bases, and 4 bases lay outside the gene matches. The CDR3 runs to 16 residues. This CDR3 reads CASSPGTGVNTGELFF. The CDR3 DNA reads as TGCGCCAGCAGCCCGGGGACAGGGGTGAACACCGGGGAGCTGTTTTTT.

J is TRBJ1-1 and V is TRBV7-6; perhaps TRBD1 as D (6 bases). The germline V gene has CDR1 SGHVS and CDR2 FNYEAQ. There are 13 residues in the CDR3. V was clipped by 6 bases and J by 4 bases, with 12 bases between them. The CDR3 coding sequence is TGTGCCAGCAGTTCAGGGGTGGGCACTGAAGCTTTCTTT. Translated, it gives CASSSGVGTEAFF.

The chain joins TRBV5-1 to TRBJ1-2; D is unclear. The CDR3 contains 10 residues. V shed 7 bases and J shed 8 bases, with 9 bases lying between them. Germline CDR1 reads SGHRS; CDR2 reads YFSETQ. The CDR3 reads CASPPGGYTF. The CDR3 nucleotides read TGCGCCAGCCCCCCCGGGGGCTACACCTTC.

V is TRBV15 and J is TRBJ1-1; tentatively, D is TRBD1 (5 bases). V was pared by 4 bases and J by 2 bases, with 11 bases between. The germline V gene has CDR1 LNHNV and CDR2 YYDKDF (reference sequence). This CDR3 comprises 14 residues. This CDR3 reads CATSTRGSNTEAFF. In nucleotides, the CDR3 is TGTGCCACCAGCACCCGGGGGTCTAACACTGAAGCTTTCTTT.

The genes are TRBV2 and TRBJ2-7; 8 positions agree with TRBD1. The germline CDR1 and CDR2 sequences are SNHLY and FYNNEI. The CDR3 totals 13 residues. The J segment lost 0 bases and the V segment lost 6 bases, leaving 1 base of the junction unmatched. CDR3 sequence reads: CASRTGVSYEQYF. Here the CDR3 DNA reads TGTGCCAGCAGGACAGGGGTCTCCTACGAGCAGTACTTC.

CDR3 residues: CASSRDSQETQYF. The DNA for the CDR3 is TGTGCCAGCAGTCGGGACAGCCAAGAGACCCAGTACTTC. This chain joins TRBV6-4 and TRBJ2-5; 7 bases agree with TRBD1. The ends lost 5 bases at V and 1 base at J; junction bases unmatched: 1. The germline gives CDR1 MRHNA, CDR2 SNTAGT. This CDR3 contains 13 residues.

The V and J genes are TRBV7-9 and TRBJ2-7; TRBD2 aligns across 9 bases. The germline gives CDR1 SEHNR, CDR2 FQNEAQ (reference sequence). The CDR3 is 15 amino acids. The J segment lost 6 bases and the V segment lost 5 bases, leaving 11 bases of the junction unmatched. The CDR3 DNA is TGTGCCAGCAGCCCAACTAGCGGGTCCCCCCTCGAGCAGTACTTC. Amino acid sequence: CASSPTSGSPLEQYF.

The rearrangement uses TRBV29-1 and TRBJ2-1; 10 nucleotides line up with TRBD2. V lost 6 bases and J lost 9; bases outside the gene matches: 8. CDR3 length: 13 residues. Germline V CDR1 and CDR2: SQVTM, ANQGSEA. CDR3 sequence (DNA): TGCAGCGTAGAGACTAGCGGGCAGCTTGAGCAGTTCTTC. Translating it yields CSVETSGQLEQFF.

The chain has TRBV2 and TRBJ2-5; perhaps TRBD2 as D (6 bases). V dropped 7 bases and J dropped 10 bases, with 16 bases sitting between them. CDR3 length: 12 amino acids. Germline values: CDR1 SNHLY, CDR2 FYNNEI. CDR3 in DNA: TGTGCCAGCACCCCCGAATCGGGAGACCAGTACTTC. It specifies CASTPESGDQYF.

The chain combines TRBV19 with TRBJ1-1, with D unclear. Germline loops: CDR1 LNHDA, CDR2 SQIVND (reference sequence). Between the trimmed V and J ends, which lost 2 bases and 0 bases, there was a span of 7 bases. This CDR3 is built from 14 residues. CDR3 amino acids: CASSITGLNTEAFF. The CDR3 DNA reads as TGTGCCAGTAGTATAACGGGATTGAACACTGAAGCTTTCTTT.

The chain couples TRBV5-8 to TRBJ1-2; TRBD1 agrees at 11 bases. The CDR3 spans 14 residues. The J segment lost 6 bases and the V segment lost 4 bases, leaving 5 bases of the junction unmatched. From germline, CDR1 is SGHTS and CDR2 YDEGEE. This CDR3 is CASSLGQGADGYTF. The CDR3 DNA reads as TGTGCCAGCAGCCTAGGACAGGGGGCGGATGGCTACACCTTC.

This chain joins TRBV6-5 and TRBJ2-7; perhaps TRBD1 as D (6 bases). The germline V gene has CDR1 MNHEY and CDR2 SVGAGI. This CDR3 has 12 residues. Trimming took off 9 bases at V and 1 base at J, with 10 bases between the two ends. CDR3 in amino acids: CASRGTSYEQYF. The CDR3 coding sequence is TGTGCCAGTCGTGGGACATCCTACGAGCAGTACTTC.

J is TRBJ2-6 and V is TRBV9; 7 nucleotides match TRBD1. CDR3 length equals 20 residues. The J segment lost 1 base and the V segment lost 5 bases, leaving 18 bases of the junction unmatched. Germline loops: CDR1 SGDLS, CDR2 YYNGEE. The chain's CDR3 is CASSAPTRSRGKSGANVLTF. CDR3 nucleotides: TGTGCCAGCAGTGCCCCCACCCGAAGCAGGGGGAAATCTGGGGCCAACGTCCTGACTTTC.

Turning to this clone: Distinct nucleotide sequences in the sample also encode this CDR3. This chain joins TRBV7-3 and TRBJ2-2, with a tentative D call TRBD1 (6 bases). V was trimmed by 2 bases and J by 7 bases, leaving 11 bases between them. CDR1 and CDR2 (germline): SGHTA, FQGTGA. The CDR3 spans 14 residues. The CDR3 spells CASSLAGADGELFF. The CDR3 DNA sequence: TGTGCCAGCAGCTTAGCAGGGGCAGACGGGGAGCTGTTTTTT.

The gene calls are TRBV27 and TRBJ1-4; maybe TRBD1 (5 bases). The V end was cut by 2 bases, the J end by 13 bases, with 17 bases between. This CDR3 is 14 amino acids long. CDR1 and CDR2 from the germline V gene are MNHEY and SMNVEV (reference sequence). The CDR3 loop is CASSLGPGPTVLFF. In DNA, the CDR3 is TGTGCCAGCAGTTTAGGGCCAGGGCCGACGGTACTGTTTTTT.

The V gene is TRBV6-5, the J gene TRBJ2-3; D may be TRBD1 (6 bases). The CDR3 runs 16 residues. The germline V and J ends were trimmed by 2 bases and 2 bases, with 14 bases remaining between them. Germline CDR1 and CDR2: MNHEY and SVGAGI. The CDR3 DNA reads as TGTGCCAGCAGTTACGAGTTCAGGGGAACCACAGATACGCAGTATTTT. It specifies CASSYEFRGTTDTQYF.

The CDR3 protein is CASSGGEGTDTQYF. CDR3 in DNA: TGTGCCAGCAGTGGCGGGGAGGGCACAGATACGCAGTATTTT. The V and J genes are TRBV6-4 and TRBJ2-3; tentatively, D is TRBD2 (6 bases). V lost 4 bases, J lost 1 base, and 9 bases lay in between. The CDR3 is 14 residues long. The germline gives CDR1 MRHNA, CDR2 SNTAGT.

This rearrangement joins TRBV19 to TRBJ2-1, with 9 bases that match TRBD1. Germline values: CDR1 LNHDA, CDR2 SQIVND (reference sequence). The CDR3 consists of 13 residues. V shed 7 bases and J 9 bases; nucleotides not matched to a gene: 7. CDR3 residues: CASMWTGAGEQFF. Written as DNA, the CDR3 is TGTGCCAGTATGTGGACAGGGGCTGGTGAGCAGTTCTTC.

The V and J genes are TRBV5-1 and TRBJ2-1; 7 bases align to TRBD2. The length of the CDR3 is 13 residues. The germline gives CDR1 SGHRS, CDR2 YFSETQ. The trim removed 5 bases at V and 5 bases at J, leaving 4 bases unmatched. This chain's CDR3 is CASRASGDNEQFF. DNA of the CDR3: TGCGCCAGCAGGGCTAGCGGAGACAATGAGCAGTTCTTC.

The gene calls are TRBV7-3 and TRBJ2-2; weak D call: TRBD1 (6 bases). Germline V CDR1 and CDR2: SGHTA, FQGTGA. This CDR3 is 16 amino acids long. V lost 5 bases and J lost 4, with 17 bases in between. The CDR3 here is CASSASGTRGTGELFF. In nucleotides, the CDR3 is TGTGCCAGCAGCGCATCCGGGACCAGGGGCACCGGGGAGCTGTTTTTT. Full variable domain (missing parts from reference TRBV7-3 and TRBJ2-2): GAGVSQTPSNKVTEKGKYVELRCDPISGHTALYWYRQSLGQGPEFLIYFQGTGAADDSGLPNDRFFAVRPEGSVSTLKIQRTERGDSAVYLCASSASGTRGTGELFFGEGSRLTVL.

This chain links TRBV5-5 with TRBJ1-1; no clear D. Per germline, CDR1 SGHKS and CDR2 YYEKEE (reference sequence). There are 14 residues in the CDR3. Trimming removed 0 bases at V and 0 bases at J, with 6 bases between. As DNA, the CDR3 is TGTGCCAGCAGCTTGGACGCGTTGAACACTGAAGCTTTCTTT. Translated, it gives CASSLDALNTEAFF.

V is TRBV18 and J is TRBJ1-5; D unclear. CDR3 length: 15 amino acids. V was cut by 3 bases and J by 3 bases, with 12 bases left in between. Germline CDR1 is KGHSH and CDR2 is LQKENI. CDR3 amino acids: CASSPPGAYNQPQHF. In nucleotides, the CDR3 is TGTGCCAGCTCACCCCCGGGAGCTTACAATCAGCCCCAGCATTTT.

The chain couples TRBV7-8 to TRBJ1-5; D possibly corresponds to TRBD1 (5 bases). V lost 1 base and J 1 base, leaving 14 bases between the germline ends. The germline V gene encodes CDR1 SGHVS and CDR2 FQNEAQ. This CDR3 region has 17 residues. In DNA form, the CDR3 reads TGTGCCAGCAGCTTAGGGAGTCAGGGCATAAGCAATCAGCCCCAGCATTTT. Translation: CASSLGSQGISNQPQHF.

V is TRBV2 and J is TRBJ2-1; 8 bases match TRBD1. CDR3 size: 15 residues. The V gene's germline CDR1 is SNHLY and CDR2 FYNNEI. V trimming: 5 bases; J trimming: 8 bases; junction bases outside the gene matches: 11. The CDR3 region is CASSSRDRLSYEQFF. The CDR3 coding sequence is TGTGCCAGCAGTTCCCGGGACAGGCTCTCTTATGAGCAGTTCTTC.